These T cell receptor beta chains were read from a single sample in a study of human CD8 memory T cell subsets. For each CDR3 protein, TCRdb gives one entry from its re-call of the 5' RACE reads, without DNA. This sample's clone table lists thousands of distinct CDR3 sequences. The sequenced material came from CD8+ stem-like memory T cells (TSCM and TCM) sorted from PBMCs. All receptors come from a human donor in good health. Both conserved end residues are part of each CDR3. Size is stated for part of the rows, as once, few or many counts, or as a class when the clone is expanded.

>TRBV30|NA|TRBJ2-1
CAWSVSASDEQFF
>TRBV6-2/TRBV6-3|NA|TRBJ2-1
CASTRGETGPNEQFF
>TRBV20-1|medium-sized|TRBJ2-2
CSARELIRDGYTRELFF
>TRBV7-9|medium-sized|TRBJ2-7
CASSLEREYEQYF
>TRBV9|NA|TRBJ2-5
CASSGGLGETQYF
>TRBV20-1|NA|TRBJ2-3
CSARATGVSSGRVWTDTQYF
>TRBV28|NA|TRBJ1-6
CASSPWGQGRSPLHF
>TRBV27|NA|TRBJ2-5
CASSSIPYQETQYF
>TRBV20-1|NA|TRBJ2-7
CSANSYRTTGYEQYF
>TRBV7-8|NA|TRBJ1-1
CASSLRAGDRTEVFF
>TRBV24-1|NA|TRBJ2-1
CATLGLAGLSYNEQFF
>TRBV7-9|NA|TRBJ2-1
CASSSTHMGYNEQFF
>TRBV24-1|NA|TRBJ2-1
CATTRTGSNEQFF
>TRBV7-6|NA|TRBJ2-1
CASSYGGTGLTSGRTNEQFF
>TRBV11-2|NA|TRBJ2-1
CASSRWGDEQFF
>TRBV14|NA|TRBJ2-7
CASSLWSGGYEQYF
>TRBV29-1|medium-sized|TRBJ2-1
CSVAGLAGRNEQFF
>TRBV5-1|NA|TRBJ2-3
CASSLNTRPGGRILEGDTQYF
>TRBV14|NA|TRBJ2-1
CASSQTPDSDQQFF
>TRBV20-1|NA|TRBJ2-7
CSASLVPSGSSEQYF
>TRBV7-9|NA|TRBJ2-7
CASSPRGSTSGSYEQYF
>TRBV24-1|NA|TRBJ2-2
CATRASREGPGELFF
>TRBV7-8|NA|TRBJ2-5
CASSLAKGYETQYF
>TRBV12-3/TRBV12-4|NA|TRBJ1-5
CASSPPGQGYQPQHF
>TRBV19|NA|TRBJ1-1
CASSGSRGMNTEAFF
>TRBV20-1|NA|TRBJ2-1
CSARSDRGSYNEQFF
>TRBV12-3/TRBV12-4|NA|TRBJ2-5
CASSLVPLPLLERGETQYF
>TRBV7-9|medium-sized|TRBJ1-2
CASSLAEAGGRYYGYTF